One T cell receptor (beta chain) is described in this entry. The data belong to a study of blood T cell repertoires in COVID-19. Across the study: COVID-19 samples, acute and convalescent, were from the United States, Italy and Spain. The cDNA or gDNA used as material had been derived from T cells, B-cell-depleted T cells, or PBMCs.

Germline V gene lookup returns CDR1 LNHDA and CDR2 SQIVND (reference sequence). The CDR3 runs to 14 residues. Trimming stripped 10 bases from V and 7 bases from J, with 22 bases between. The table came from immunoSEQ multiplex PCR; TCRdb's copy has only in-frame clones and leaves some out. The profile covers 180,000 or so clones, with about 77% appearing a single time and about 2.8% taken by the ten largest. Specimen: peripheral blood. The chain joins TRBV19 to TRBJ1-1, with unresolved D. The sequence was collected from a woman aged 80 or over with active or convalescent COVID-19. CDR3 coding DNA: TGTGCCACCCGAAAACCTGGAAGGGAGTATGAAGCTTTCTTT. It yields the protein CATRKPGREYEAFF.